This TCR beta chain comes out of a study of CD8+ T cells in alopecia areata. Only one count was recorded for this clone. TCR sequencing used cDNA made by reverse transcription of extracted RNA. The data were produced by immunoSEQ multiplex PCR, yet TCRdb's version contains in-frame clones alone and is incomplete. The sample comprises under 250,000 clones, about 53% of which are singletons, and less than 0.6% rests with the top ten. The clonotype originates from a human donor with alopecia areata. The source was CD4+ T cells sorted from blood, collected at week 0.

The CDR3 DNA follows: TGTGCCAGCAGTGCCCTGACTAGCGGGGGTTATACGCAGTATTTT. This encodes CASSALTSGGYTQYF. This chain links TRBV2 with TRBJ2-3, with TRBD2 matching over 12 bases. Per germline, CDR1 SNHLY and CDR2 FYNNEI. The CDR3 loop spans 15 amino acids. Germline trimming cut 4 bases from V and 7 bases from J; bases unmatched to any gene: 6.